The rows below give T cell receptor beta chains drawn from one sample of a study of cytomegalovirus exposure and HLA in healthy donors. Clones were sequenced by immunoSEQ multiplex PCR, and TCRdb holds only the in-frame ones, with some missing. The table has fewer than 250,000 clones, around 86% seen once; the top ten hold roughly 2%. The sequenced sample was PBMCs. The receptors stem from a young woman in good health and CMV-seropositive. The CDR3 runs from the conserved cysteine through the conserved F or W. Fields, in order: V gene, CDR3 length, D gene, J gene, clone size, CDR3 DNA, CDR3 protein. D genes are given only for firm matches. Clone sizes are given selectively: once, few, many, or a class where the clone is expanded.

TRBV5-1	16	TRBD1	TRBJ2-1	few	TGCGCCAGCAGCTTGGCCAAAACAGGGGGCCCGAATGAGCAGTTCTTC	CASSLAKTGGPNEQFF
TRBV18	15	TRBD2	TRBJ2-5	NA	TGTGCCAGCTCACCAGGGCTAGCGGGAGTCGAGACCCAGTACTTC	CASSPGLAGVETQYF
TRBV30	14	TRBD2	TRBJ2-2	NA	TGTGCCTTTGGACTAGCGGGAGGTCGGGGGGAGCTGTTTTTT	CAFGLAGGRGELFF
TRBV19	15	TRBD2	TRBJ2-3	NA	TGTGCCAGTAGCTCACTAGCGGCTAGCACAGATACGCAGTATTTT	CASSSLAASTDTQYF
TRBV4-1	14	NA	TRBJ2-1	NA	TGCGCCAGCAGCCAAGTAGTAAGCGTCAATGAGCAGTTCTTC	CASSQVVSVNEQFF
TRBV7-9	18	TRBD1	TRBJ2-7	few	TGTGCCAGCAGTTCCAGGGACAGGGGCGAATCACCTTCCTACGAGCAGTACTTC	CASSSRDRGESPSYEQYF
TRBV28	13	NA	TRBJ2-7	few	TGTGCCAGCAGGGACTTAGCTCTGTACGAGCAGTACTTC	CASRDLALYEQYF
TRBV11-2	18	TRBD2	TRBJ2-3	NA	TGTGCCAGCAGCCCTCGACTAGCGGGAGGGCCGGGGACAGATACGCAGTATTTT	CASSPRLAGGPGTDTQYF
TRBV28	14	TRBD2	TRBJ2-7	few	TGTGCCAGCAGAGAGAGCGGGACGAGTAGGGAGCAGTACTTC	CASRESGTSREQYF
TRBV6-1	13	NA	TRBJ1-1	NA	TGTGCCAGCGGCAGATACACCCCGACTGAAGCTTTCTTT	CASGRYTPTEAFF
TRBV9	15	TRBD2	TRBJ2-1	NA	TGTGCCAGCAGGGGACCGGGACTAGCGGGAAATGAGCAGTTCTTC	CASRGPGLAGNEQFF
TRBV7-3	14	NA	TRBJ1-2	NA	TGTGCCAGCAGCTCAGGCGTTGCTAACTATGGCTACACCTTC	CASSSGVANYGYTF
TRBV5-1	15	TRBD1	TRBJ1-1	once	TGCGCCAGCAGCGGGATGAACAGGGGCTGGTCTGAAGCTTTCTTT	CASSGMNRGWSEAFF
TRBV27	14	NA	TRBJ2-2	NA	TGTGCCAGCGGCCGGGGAGTTAACACCGGGGAGCTGTTTTTT	CASGRGVNTGELFF
TRBV2	16	NA	TRBJ1-5	NA	TGTGCCAGCATGATGGGGGGTGGGTATAGCAATCAGCCCCAGCATTTT	CASMMGGGYSNQPQHF
TRBV25-1	11	NA	TRBJ1-4	NA	TGTGCCAGCAGTGAGGGCGAAAAACTGTTTTTT	CASSEGEKLFF
TRBV4-1	15	NA	TRBJ2-7	NA	TGCGCCAGCAGCCACTTGAGGGAGACGGCTTACGAGCAGTACTTC	CASSHLRETAYEQYF
TRBV5-1	15	TRBD1	TRBJ1-1	NA	TGCGCCAGCAGCTGGACAGGGGGCGAGGACACTGAAGCTTTCTTT	CASSWTGGEDTEAFF
TRBV19	12	NA	TRBJ2-7	NA	TGTGCCAGTAGCACAGCCTTCTACGAGCAGTACTTC	CASSTAFYEQYF
TRBV9	13	NA	TRBJ1-1	NA	TGTGCCAGCAGCGTAGGAGCTATTACTGAAGCTTTCTTT	CASSVGAITEAFF
TRBV7-2	12	NA	TRBJ1-2	NA	TGTGCCAGCAGCTTGGACGGGGATGGCTACACCTTC	CASSLDGDGYTF
TRBV4-2	18	NA	TRBJ1-3	NA	TGTGCCAGCAGCCAAGACACCCTCGGGAGGCACTCTGGAAACACCATATATTTT	CASSQDTLGRHSGNTIYF
TRBV6-5	15	TRBD1	TRBJ1-2	NA	TGTGCCAGCAGTTACGGGGGACAGGTGGTCTATGGCTACACCTTC	CASSYGGQVVYGYTF
TRBV6-6	15	NA	TRBJ1-1	NA	TGTGCCAGCAGTTATCCCCTCGGTGGTAACACTGAAGCTTTCTTT	CASSYPLGGNTEAFF
TRBV28	17	TRBD1	TRBJ1-2	NA	TGTGCCAGCAGTTTCGGGACAGGGGAGGGTTTCGTCTATGGCTACACCTTC	CASSFGTGEGFVYGYTF
TRBV28	14	TRBD1	TRBJ1-5	once	TGTGCCAGCTTTACAGGGGCGGGCAATCAGCCCCAGCATTTT	CASFTGAGNQPQHF
TRBV29-1	19	TRBD1	TRBJ2-1	NA	TGCAGCGTTGAAGGGGTAGGGGGACAGGGAAATTCTAGGATCAATGAGCAGTTCTTC	CSVEGVGGQGNSRINEQFF
TRBV13	18	TRBD2	TRBJ2-3	NA	TGTGCCAGCAGCTTAGGGACTAGCGGGCCCGGTACCACAGATACGCAGTATTTT	CASSLGTSGPGTTDTQYF
TRBV6-1	14	TRBD1	TRBJ1-1	NA	TGTGCCAGCAGTGAGGCGGACAGGGTGGGGGGAGCTTTCTTT	CASSEADRVGGAFF
TRBV5-4	13	NA	TRBJ2-2	NA	TGTGCCAGCTCTGGAGTGGGGAGCGGGGAGCTGTTTTTT	CASSGVGSGELFF
TRBV9	15	NA	TRBJ2-7	few	TGTGCCAGCAGCAACAGCGGACAGACGGACTACGAGCAGTACTTC	CASSNSGQTDYEQYF
TRBV2	15	NA	TRBJ1-3	NA	TGTGCCAGCAGTGAAGGGGCCTGGGCGGGAAACACCATATATTTT	CASSEGAWAGNTIYF
TRBV11-1	11	NA	TRBJ1-1	NA	TGTGCCAGCAGCTTGAGCACTGAAGCTTTCTTT	CASSLSTEAFF
TRBV7-6	16	TRBD1	TRBJ2-2	NA	TGTGCCAGCAGCTCCCCCGATACAGGGGTGGCCGGGGAGCTGTTTTTT	CASSSPDTGVAGELFF
TRBV6-6	14	TRBD1	TRBJ1-1	NA	TGTGCCAGCAGTTATCCGCAGGGGGGTACTGAAGCTTTCTTT	CASSYPQGGTEAFF
TRBV29-1	16	TRBD2	TRBJ2-3	NA	TGCAGCGTTGAAGAGTGGGATCGGGAGGCGTCAGATACGCAGTATTTT	CSVEEWDREASDTQYF
TRBV27	18	TRBD2	TRBJ2-1	NA	TGTGCCAGCAGCTTCCGACATTTAGCGGGAGGGGGATACAATGAGCAGTTCTTC	CASSFRHLAGGGYNEQFF
TRBV2	17	TRBD1	TRBJ1-4	NA	TGTGCCAGCAGCCTGGACAGGGGTCATGTGTTCGATGAAAAACTGTTTTTT	CASSLDRGHVFDEKLFF
TRBV6-1	13	NA	TRBJ1-4	NA	TGTGCCAGCCGAGGGATTACAAATGAAAAACTGTTTTTT	CASRGITNEKLFF
TRBV14	16	NA	TRBJ2-3	NA	TGTGCCAGCAGCCCTGATTTAGCGTCTAGCACAGATACGCAGTATTTT	CASSPDLASSTDTQYF
TRBV6-1	15	NA	TRBJ1-2	NA	TGTGCCAGCACCTTGGGGGGACCTGTTAACTATGGCTACACCTTC	CASTLGGPVNYGYTF
TRBV9	12	TRBD1	TRBJ1-2	NA	TGTGCCAGCAGCGACAGGGGGGATGGCTACACCTTC	CASSDRGDGYTF
TRBV28	14	NA	TRBJ1-5	NA	TGTGCCAGCAAGACGGGAACCTCCAATCAGCCCCAGCATTTT	CASKTGTSNQPQHF
TRBV29-1	15	NA	TRBJ2-1	once	TGCAGCGCTTTGGGACTGGAACTCTCCTACAATGAGCAGTTCTTC	CSALGLELSYNEQFF
TRBV4-1	17	TRBD1	TRBJ2-7	NA	TGCGCCAGCAGCCTCAAGGGACACAGGGGTTTTTCCTACGAGCAGTACTTC	CASSLKGHRGFSYEQYF
TRBV29-1	13	NA	TRBJ2-7	NA	TGCAGTATCCGAGACACCTGGACTTACGAGCAGTACTTC	CSIRDTWTYEQYF
TRBV28	14	TRBD1	TRBJ1-1	NA	TGTGCCAGCAGCCCCGGACAGGGAGGAACTGAAGCTTTCTTT	CASSPGQGGTEAFF
TRBV13	17	TRBD1	TRBJ2-7	NA	TGTGCCAGCAGCCCTCAATTGGGACAGGGCCGGCGCTACGAGCAGTACTTC	CASSPQLGQGRRYEQYF
TRBV4-1	17	NA	TRBJ1-2	NA	TGCGCCAGCAGCCAAGATGGGTCAGGCCTGACCGCCTATGGCTACACCTTC	CASSQDGSGLTAYGYTF
TRBV4-1	15	TRBD1	TRBJ2-2	NA	TGCGCCAGCAGCTACCGGGACAGGAACACCGGGGAGCTGTTTTTT	CASSYRDRNTGELFF
TRBV6-6	16	NA	TRBJ1-2	NA	TGTGCCAGCAGTTACCCCCCCCCAGGGTTTAACTATGGCTACACCTTC	CASSYPPPGFNYGYTF
TRBV23-1	15	TRBD1	TRBJ1-2	NA	TGCGCCAGCAGTCACCCGGGACAGCCGTACTATGGCTACACCTTC	CASSHPGQPYYGYTF